A single sample is the source of the 2 T cell receptor beta chains below, sequenced in a study of T cell responses to AZD1222 COVID-19 vaccine. Some clones are missing from TCRdb's copy, which holds only in-frame ones; the method was immunoSEQ multiplex PCR. The data hold 95,000 to 150,000 clones, with 85% to 90% observed a single time. The material sequenced was peripheral blood, taken on day 0 of AZD1222 vaccination. The receptor source for this set is an adult in good health.

This chain connects TRBV28 to TRBJ1-1, with 7 nucleotides matching TRBD1. The CDR3 runs 16 residues. The germline V gene encodes CDR1 MDHEN and CDR2 SYDVKM. V was pared by 1 base and J by 3 bases, with 8 bases of the junction left unmatched. The CDR3 DNA sequence: TGTGCCAGCAGTTTATATTTGAAGGGGGCGGACACTGAAGCTTTCTTT. Its translation is CASSLYLKGADTEAFF.

The chain links TRBV2 to TRBJ2-5; 7 nucleotides line up with TRBD1. The CDR3 consists of 14 residues. Germline-derived CDR1 and CDR2 are SNHLY and FYNNEI. J gave up 5 bases and V 6 bases, and 9 bases lay outside the gene matches. The CDR3 region is CASSRDRVQETQYF. CDR3 DNA sequence: TGTGCCAGCAGCCGCGACAGGGTTCAGGAGACCCAGTACTTC.